These T cell receptor beta chains were read from a single sample in a study of T-cell memory formation after mild COVID-19. TCRdb called the 5' RACE reads again in MiXCR, with one record for every CDR3 protein. The sample records 150,000 to 200,000 distinct CDR3 sequences, around 15% being singletons. Sequenced sample: PBMCs or a T cell subset sorted from them (not recorded which). Receptors originate from an adult woman who had mild COVID-19 (a few samples of this study predate the infection). Cell type and time point are not known. Both conserved end residues are part of each CDR3. D genes are given only for firm matches. A row's size may be missing; if present it is once, few, many or a size class.

>NA|TRBJ1-3|TRBV12-3/TRBV12-4|NA
CASSLAGDLGNTIYF
TGTGCCAGCAGTTTAGCCGGGGACTTAGGAAACACCATATATTTT
>NA|TRBJ2-3|TRBV9|NA
CASSARGRGPRLGTDTQYF
TGTGCCAGCAGCGCGCGAGGCAGGGGCCCGCGGTTGGGCACAGATACGCAGTATTTT
>NA|TRBJ2-5|TRBV15|NA
CATSRDRPEETQYF
TGTGCCACCAGCAGAGATCGGCCGGAGGAGACCCAGTACTTC
>NA|TRBJ2-1|TRBV28|few
CASSSGASGSYNEQFF
TGTGCCAGCAGTTCGGGGGCTAGCGGATCCTACAATGAGCAGTTCTTC
>TRBD1|TRBJ2-5|TRBV15|NA
CATSRDRYGTESLETQYF
TGTGCCACCAGCAGAGATCGGTACGGGACAGAGAGTTTGGAGACCCAGTACTTC
>NA|TRBJ1-5|TRBV9|NA
CASSVGSSNQPQHF
TGTGCCAGCAGCGTAGGATCCTCAAATCAGCCCCAGCATTTT
>NA|TRBJ1-2|TRBV7-9|few
CASQTAHGLYGYTF
TGTGCCAGCCAAACGGCCCACGGATTATATGGCTACACCTTC
>NA|TRBJ1-2|TRBV29-1|NA
CSVEEQGNYGYTF
TGCAGCGTTGAAGAACAGGGTAACTATGGCTACACCTTC
>NA|TRBJ2-7|TRBV6-5|NA
CASSRDKTYEQYF
TGTGCCAGCAGCCGGGACAAGACCTACGAGCAGTACTTC
>TRBD1|TRBJ2-1|TRBV24-1|few
CATSDSRTGIIHEQFF
TGTGCCACCAGTGATTCCCGGACAGGGATTATCCATGAGCAGTTCTTC
>NA|TRBJ1-5|TRBV9|NA
CASSPSGRAGQPQHF
TGTGCCAGCAGCCCATCGGGGCGGGCTGGTCAGCCCCAGCATTTT
>NA|TRBJ2-7|TRBV6-2/TRBV6-3|NA
CATSSVGYEQYF
TGTGCCACCAGTAGCGTTGGTTACGAGCAGTACTTC
>TRBD1|TRBJ1-2|TRBV29-1|NA
CSVEDPTGTGWWGYTF
TGCAGCGTTGAAGACCCTACCGGGACAGGGTGGTGGGGCTACACCTTC
>TRBD1|TRBJ2-1|TRBV12-3/TRBV12-4|few
CASSRQGVLGDEQFF
TGTGCCAGCAGTCGACAGGGGGTTCTGGGCGATGAGCAGTTCTTC
>TRBD1|TRBJ2-1|TRBV9|NA
CASSAGTGWLGEQFF
TGTGCCAGCAGCGCCGGGACAGGGTGGTTGGGAGAGCAGTTCTTC
>NA|TRBJ2-1|TRBV9|few
CASSLGGSNEQFF
TGTGCCAGCAGCCTAGGGGGGAGCAATGAGCAGTTCTTC
>NA|TRBJ1-2|TRBV18|NA
CASSPTQKVPLSIGYTF
TGTGCCAGCTCACCAACACAGAAGGTCCCACTATCGATTGGCTACACCTTC
>TRBD2|TRBJ2-1|TRBV6-4|NA
CASSPTSGSIDEQFF
TGTGCCAGCTCCCCGACTAGCGGGAGTATTGATGAGCAGTTCTTC
>NA|TRBJ1-2|TRBV5-1|NA
CASSLSPNQGDFYGYTF
TGCGCCAGCAGCTTGTCACCGAATCAGGGAGACTTCTATGGCTACACCTTC
>TRBD1|TRBJ2-1|TRBV6-1|NA
CASRWTGNEQFF
TGTGCCAGCAGATGGACAGGGAATGAGCAGTTCTTC
>TRBD1|TRBJ2-5|TRBV5-1|few
CASSWRDRVDKTQYF
TGCGCCAGCAGCTGGCGGGACAGGGTCGACAAGACCCAGTACTTC
>TRBD1|TRBJ2-5|TRBV25-1|many
CASSEGGTGGRETQYF
TGTGCCAGCAGTGAGGGGGGGACAGGGGGCCGTGAGACCCAGTACTTC
>NA|TRBJ2-7|TRBV7-9|many
CASSLVGAYYEQYF
TGTGCCAGCAGCTTAGTTGGAGCCTACTACGAGCAGTACTTC
>NA|TRBJ2-7|TRBV19|few
CASSTLLGSSYEQYF
TGTGCCAGTAGTACCCTTCTAGGGAGCTCCTACGAGCAGTACTTC
>NA|TRBJ1-1|TRBV27|many
CASTPAVGGSTEAFF
TGTGCCAGCACCCCCGCCGTGGGGGGCTCCACTGAAGCTTTCTTT
>TRBD2|TRBJ2-7|TRBV12-3/TRBV12-4|many
CASSESGGVSYEQYF
TGTGCCAGCAGTGAGAGCGGGGGGGTCTCCTACGAGCAGTACTTC
>NA|TRBJ2-1|TRBV6-5|few
CASSSPGTQNEQFF
TGTGCCAGCAGCTCCCCCGGGACTCAGAATGAGCAGTTCTTC
>NA|TRBJ2-7|TRBV7-7|NA
CASSRGTEIEQYF
TGTGCTAGCAGTAGAGGGACCGAGATCGAGCAGTACTTC
>TRBD2|TRBJ2-7|TRBV9|few
CASSPDGLAGRQYF
TGTGCCAGCAGCCCAGACGGACTAGCGGGAAGGCAGTACTTC
>TRBD1|TRBJ1-6|TRBV4-2|NA
CASSQGGTGFPLHF
TGTGCCAGCAGCCAAGGCGGGACAGGTTTTCCCCTCCACTTT
>TRBD1|TRBJ1-4|TRBV9|few
CASSVAAGGAEKLFF
TGTGCCAGCAGCGTAGCAGCAGGGGGGGCTGAAAAACTGTTTTTT
>TRBD2|TRBJ2-1|TRBV12-3/TRBV12-4|few
CASSFGLAGAFGDEQFF
TGTGCCAGCAGTTTTGGGCTAGCGGGGGCCTTCGGGGATGAGCAGTTCTTC
>TRBD2|TRBJ2-7|TRBV3-1|NA
CASSQEGLAGAYEQYF
TGTGCCAGCAGCCAAGAGGGACTAGCGGGGGCCTACGAGCAGTACTTC
>TRBD2|TRBJ2-7|TRBV5-1|NA
CASRKSGDSYEQYF
TGCGCCAGCAGAAAAAGCGGGGACTCCTACGAGCAGTACTTC
>TRBD2|TRBJ2-1|TRBV7-3|NA
CASSPIGLAGGIANEQFF
TGTGCCAGCAGCCCGATTGGACTAGCGGGGGGTATAGCAAATGAGCAGTTCTTC
>TRBD1|TRBJ2-5|TRBV27|NA
CAKPGQGRLVVETQYF
TGTGCCAAACCGGGACAGGGGAGACTGGTGGTAGAGACCCAGTACTTC
>TRBD2|TRBJ2-1|TRBV5-1|few
CASSVGLAEYNEQFF
TGCGCCAGCAGCGTGGGACTAGCGGAATACAATGAGCAGTTCTTC
>TRBD2|TRBJ2-7|TRBV5-1|NA
CASSLLASGTYEQYF
TGCGCCAGCAGCTTGCTTGCTAGCGGGACCTACGAGCAGTACTTC
>NA|TRBJ2-7|TRBV20-1|NA
CSAREVDRYEQYF
TGCAGTGCTAGAGAAGTCGATCGCTACGAGCAGTACTTC
>NA|TRBJ2-1|TRBV20-1|few
CSARRVDSSYNEQFF
TGCAGTGCTAGGCGGGTAGACAGCTCCTACAATGAGCAGTTCTTC
>TRBD2|TRBJ2-1|TRBV12-3/TRBV12-4|few
CASSLRSIAGGYDEQFF
TGTGCCAGCAGTTTGAGGTCCATAGCGGGAGGGTACGATGAGCAGTTCTTC
>TRBD1|TRBJ2-2|TRBV27|NA
CASSSWTGGTGELFF
TGTGCCAGCAGTTCCTGGACAGGGGGTACCGGGGAGCTGTTTTTT